This is a list of T cell receptor beta chains from one sample in a study of beta chain features in type 1 diabetes. Data came from immunoSEQ multiplex PCR; TCRdb stores just in-frame clones and leaves some out. This table holds approximately 300,000 clones, approximately 11% found once. The sequenced sample was naive CD4+ T cells from blood. The receptor set was obtained from a woman aged 30 to 39 in good health. Each CDR3 is given with its conserved first and last residue. D genes are given only for firm matches. Size is stated for part of the rows, as once, few or many counts, or as a class when the clone is expanded.

cdr3_nt cdr3_aa v_call d_call j_call clone_size
TGTGCCAGCTCACCATACGCTAGCGGGACCTACAATGAGCAGTTCTTC CASSPYASGTYNEQFF TRBV18 TRBD2 TRBJ2-1 -
TGTGCCAGCAGGCGACAGGGGACCACTGAAGCTTTCTTT CASRRQGTTEAFF TRBV6-5 TRBD1 TRBJ1-1 few
TGTGCCATCAGTGAGTCTGGACAGATGAACACTGAAGCTTTCTTT CAISESGQMNTEAFF TRBV10-3 - TRBJ1-1 few
TGCGCCAGCAGCTTCCTAGCGGGAGGGACTTCCTACGAGCAGTACTTC CASSFLAGGTSYEQYF TRBV5-1 TRBD2 TRBJ2-7 -
TGTGCCAGCTCACTATTAGTTCGGAGCGGGATGTCCTACAATGAGCAGTTCTTC CASSLLVRSGMSYNEQFF TRBV18 TRBD2 TRBJ2-1 few
TGTGCCAGCAGCCTTTTTTCGGGCAGGGTTAATCAGCCCCAGCATTTT CASSLFSGRVNQPQHF TRBV11-2 - TRBJ1-5 -
TGTGCCAGCAGCCAAGGGGCGCTAATTGGGACCCAGTACTTC CASSQGALIGTQYF TRBV14 - TRBJ2-5 -
TGTGCCAGCAGCTTGTTGCTCAGGCAGAACACTGAAGCTTTCTTT CASSLLLRQNTEAFF TRBV5-6 - TRBJ1-1 few
TGTGCCTGGGATCGACTAGGCCGGGGTACGCAGTATTTT CAWDRLGRGTQYF TRBV30 - TRBJ2-3 -
TGCGCCAGCAGCTTGGACCAACGACAGGGAGCCGAGCAGTACTTC CASSLDQRQGAEQYF TRBV5-1 TRBD1 TRBJ2-7 few
TGTGCCAGCCTGACTAGCGGTAGCTCCTACGAGCAGTACTTC CASLTSGSSYEQYF TRBV5-6 TRBD2 TRBJ2-7 -
TGTGCCAGCTCACCGCTATCCCGGGGGAACTACGAGCAGTACTTC CASSPLSRGNYEQYF TRBV18 - TRBJ2-7 few
TGTGCCAGCGTGGGGGGGACCTACAATCAGCCCCAGCATTTT CASVGGTYNQPQHF TRBV6-1 - TRBJ1-5 -
TGTGCCAGCAGCGTAGGCCCCGGAGTGTTCTACGAGCAGTACTTC CASSVGPGVFYEQYF TRBV9 - TRBJ2-7 -
TGTGCCAGCAGCGTGATCGGACAGCCCTACGAGCAGTACTTC CASSVIGQPYEQYF TRBV7-9 - TRBJ2-7 few
TGTGCCACCAGCAGATTACTGACAGGGGAAGAGACCCAGTACTTC CATSRLLTGEETQYF TRBV15 TRBD1 TRBJ2-5 -
TGCAGCGTTGAAGCCGGACTAGCGGGATTCCGGAATGAGCAGTTCTTC CSVEAGLAGFRNEQFF TRBV29-1 TRBD2 TRBJ2-1 few
TGCGCCAGCAGCAAGGGACACCTAAACACAGATACGCAGTATTTT CASSKGHLNTDTQYF TRBV4-3 - TRBJ2-3 -
TGCAGCGTTGAATCTTCAATCGGGACCCAGTACTTC CSVESSIGTQYF TRBV29-1 - TRBJ2-5 -
TGTGCCAGCAGTACCGGTCTGGGCTACACCTTC CASSTGLGYTF TRBV6-6 - TRBJ1-2 -
TGTGCCAGCTCACCCAGTGAACAGGGGATATCGAGCCAAGAGACCCAGTACTTC CASSPSEQGISSQETQYF TRBV18 TRBD1 TRBJ2-5 few
TGTGCCAGCAGCTTGTCACTAGCGGGCGAGCAGTACTTC CASSLSLAGEQYF TRBV5-6 TRBD2 TRBJ2-7 few
TGTGCCAGCAGCAACACACTAGTACGGGGGCAGTACTTC CASSNTLVRGQYF TRBV7-9 - TRBJ2-7 few
TGTGCCAGCAGTGACTTAGTAGCGGGAGCGAATGAGCAGTTCTTC CASSDLVAGANEQFF TRBV6-4 TRBD2 TRBJ2-1 -
TGTGCCAGCAGCCAGACTAGCGGGGTCTACAATGAGCAGTTCTTC CASSQTSGVYNEQFF TRBV4-2 TRBD2 TRBJ2-1 -
TGTGCACACGGGGGAGAGGCCTACGAGCAGTACTTC CAHGGEAYEQYF TRBV10-3 - TRBJ2-7 few
TGCGCCAGCAGCCAGTACCGGGACAGCCCCCCGGAGACCCAGTACTTC CASSQYRDSPPETQYF TRBV4-1 TRBD1 TRBJ2-5 -
TGTGCCAGCAGTTTATCACCGACGGACACTAGCACAGATACGCAGTATTTT CASSLSPTDTSTDTQYF TRBV27 - TRBJ2-3 few
TGCGCCAGCAGCTTAGGATCCGGGACTGACTATGGCTACACCTTC CASSLGSGTDYGYTF TRBV5-1 - TRBJ1-2 -
TGTGCCAGCAGCTCCAGCCGGGACAGGGGGAAGGAAAGGATGAACACTGAAGCTTTCTTT CASSSSRDRGKERMNTEAFF TRBV9 TRBD1 TRBJ1-1 -
TGTGCCAGCAGCTTACAGGGAACTGAGCCCCAGCATTTT CASSLQGTEPQHF TRBV7-9 - TRBJ1-5 -
TGTGCCAGCAGTTTAGTCAGGGGCGGGGAGCTGTTTTTT CASSLVRGGELFF TRBV27 - TRBJ2-2 -
TGTGCCAGCTCACCCAACAGGGATGAAGCTTTCTTT CASSPNRDEAFF TRBV18 - TRBJ1-1 -
TGCGCCAGCAGCTTAGCACAGGGTGGGACTGAAGCTTTCTTT CASSLAQGGTEAFF TRBV5-1 - TRBJ1-1 few
TGTGCCAGCAGCGCATCCAGAGGAGAGAACACTGAAGCTTTCTTT CASSASRGENTEAFF TRBV9 - TRBJ1-1 few
TGTGCCAGTAGCACGACAGGGGACACCATATATTTT CASSTTGDTIYF TRBV19 TRBD1 TRBJ1-3 few
TGTGCCTGGAGTGTACTCACAGGGGGCTCCGAGCAGTACTTC CAWSVLTGGSEQYF TRBV30 TRBD1 TRBJ2-7 -
TGTGCCAGCCGACGGGGTATCTATGGCTACACCTTC CASRRGIYGYTF TRBV5-8 - TRBJ1-2 -
TGTGCCAGCAGTTTGACCCGAACTAGTTACGAGCAGTACTTC CASSLTRTSYEQYF TRBV6-5 - TRBJ2-7 -
TGTGCCAGCAGTCTAGCCTCGGCCCAGTACTTC CASSLASAQYF TRBV2 - TRBJ2-5 -
TGTGCCAGCAGCTCCTCGAGGTGGTTAACGGACACCATATATTTT CASSSSRWLTDTIYF TRBV7-2 - TRBJ1-3 few
TGTGCCAGCAGTTGGGAGGGGGGGGGCAACACCGGGGAGCTGTTTTTT CASSWEGGGNTGELFF TRBV6-5 - TRBJ2-2 -
TGCGCCAGCAGCCAAGGGGACACTCCCCTAGTTTACTATGGCTACACCTTC CASSQGDTPLVYYGYTF TRBV4-1 - TRBJ1-2 -
TGTGCCAGCAGTCTAAGAAAAGGACTAGCGGATACGCAGTATTTT CASSLRKGLADTQYF TRBV27 TRBD2 TRBJ2-3 few
TGCGCCAGCAGCCAGGAACTCAGGCTAGCGGGAGGAGGCACAGATACGCAGTATTTT CASSQELRLAGGGTDTQYF TRBV4-3 TRBD2 TRBJ2-3 few
TGTGCCAGCAGCGCCCACAGGGTGAACACTGAAGCTTTCTTT CASSAHRVNTEAFF TRBV28 - TRBJ1-1 few
TGTGCCAGCTCACCCGCTAGCGGGATAGGCACAGATACGCAGTATTTT CASSPASGIGTDTQYF TRBV18 TRBD2 TRBJ2-3 few
TGTGCCAGCAGCCCCCAGGAAACGAACACCGGGGAGCTGTTTTTT CASSPQETNTGELFF TRBV9 - TRBJ2-2 -
TGTGCCACCAGCAGGACACAGGGAAGCTGGGTCAATGAGCAGTTCTTC CATSRTQGSWVNEQFF TRBV15 - TRBJ2-1 -
TGTGCCAGCAGTTACAATGCCGGTTTGTCTTTCTTT CASSYNAGLSFF TRBV6-5 - TRBJ1-1 -
TGCGCCAGCAGCACCCTTAAGCGGGGATCGAACTATGGCTACACCTTC CASSTLKRGSNYGYTF TRBV4-1 - TRBJ1-2 -
TGTGCCAGCAGTTTACCCCTTAGCTCCCAAGAGACCCAGTACTTC CASSLPLSSQETQYF TRBV28 - TRBJ2-5 few
TGTGCCAGTAGTACCGCCGGACAGGGGATCTACGAGCAGTACTTC CASSTAGQGIYEQYF TRBV19 TRBD1 TRBJ2-7 few
TGTGCCACCAGCAGAGGAGCGGCACAAGAGACCCAGTACTTC CATSRGAAQETQYF TRBV15 - TRBJ2-5 -
TGTGCCAGCAGCTTATTACCGGGACAGGGGAACTATGGCTACACCTTC CASSLLPGQGNYGYTF TRBV7-8 TRBD1 TRBJ1-2 few
TGTGCCAGCAGCCGGGACAGCTACGAGCAGTACTTC CASSRDSYEQYF TRBV2 TRBD1 TRBJ2-7 -
TGCAGCGTTGTTCGGACAGAACAAGAGACCCAGTACTTC CSVVRTEQETQYF TRBV29-1 - TRBJ2-5 -
TGCGCCAGCAGCCGTGGGACAGGGGGCTACGAGCAGTACTTC CASSRGTGGYEQYF TRBV4-3 TRBD1 TRBJ2-7 few
TGTGCCAGCACTGACAGATACAATGAGCAGTTCTTC CASTDRYNEQFF TRBV2 - TRBJ2-1 few
TGCAGCGACAGGTACCAAGAGACCCAGTACTTC CSDRYQETQYF TRBV29-1 - TRBJ2-5 few